Reported below is one TCR beta chain. Its target is not known. One end of the junction is discordant with germline, which a read error may explain. The primer mix had 60 Vbeta and 13 Jbeta primers. Profiling relied on immunoSEQ multiplex PCR, and the TCRdb table lists in-frame clones only, not all of them. Altogether 150,000 to 200,000 clones are present, over 80% being singletons, with the ten largest covering 4.5%. This sample stems from a study of cytomegalovirus exposure and HLA in healthy donors. As for the donors, each was a healthy bone marrow donor. The CDR3 spans 15 residues. Germline-derived CDR1 and CDR2 are SSHAT and FNYEAQ (reference sequence). Study-wide points: In all likelihood, a cluster of highly shared sequence variants was a sequencing artifact. Rare TCR sequences predominated, though certain public TCRs were found in many donors. Researchers reportedly found TCR beta sequences accurately predicted most subjects' HLA-A and HLA-B alleles.

Sequenced material: PBMCs. The V call is TRBV7-7, the J call TRBJ2-2; 10 nucleotides agree with TRBD1. The clonotype was recovered from a woman aged 50 to 60 in good health and CMV-seropositive. CDR3 nucleotides: TGTGCTAGCAGCTGGGGACAGGGGATTCCCGGGGAGCTGTTTTTT. Translated, it gives CASSWGQGIPGELFF.